This T cell receptor (beta chain) was sequenced in a study of blood T cell repertoires in COVID-19. Looking at the study overall: Nucleic acid was either cDNA or gDNA, and it came from T cells, B-cell-depleted T cells, or PBMCs.

The CDR3 length is 11 residues. Trimming stripped 2 bases from V and 5 bases from J, with 3 bases between. Germline CDR1 SGHAT, CDR2 FQNNGV. Participant reports of clinical history set cohort assignment. Recovery meant two consecutive negative NP/OP PCR tests, professional clearance, or resolved symptoms. Some clones are missing from TCRdb's copy, which holds only in-frame ones; the method was immunoSEQ multiplex PCR. The repertoire consists of approximately 400,000 clones, with approximately 87% occurring once and the leading ten covering 1% to 1.5%. The receptor was isolated from a man aged 25-45 years who had recovered from COVID-19. The chain employs TRBV11-2 and TRBJ2-5, with D hard to call. The sample was PBMCs or T cells enriched from blood (not recorded which). The CDR3 is CASSLSETQYF. CDR3 bases: TGTGCCAGCAGCTTAAGCGAGACCCAGTACTTC.